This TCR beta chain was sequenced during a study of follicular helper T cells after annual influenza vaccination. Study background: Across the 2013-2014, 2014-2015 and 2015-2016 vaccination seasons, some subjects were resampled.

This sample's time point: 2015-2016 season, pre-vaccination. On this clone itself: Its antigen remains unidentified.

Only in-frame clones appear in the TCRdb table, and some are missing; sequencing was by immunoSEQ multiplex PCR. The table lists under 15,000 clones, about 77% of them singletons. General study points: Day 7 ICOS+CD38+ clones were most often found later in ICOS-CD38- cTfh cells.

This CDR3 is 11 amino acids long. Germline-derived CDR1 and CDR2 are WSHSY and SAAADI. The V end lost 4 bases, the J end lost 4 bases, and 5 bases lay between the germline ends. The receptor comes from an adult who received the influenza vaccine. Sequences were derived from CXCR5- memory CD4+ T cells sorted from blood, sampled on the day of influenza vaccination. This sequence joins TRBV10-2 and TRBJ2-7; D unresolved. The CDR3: CASSGWYEQYF. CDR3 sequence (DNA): TGCGCCAGCAGTGGGTGGTACGAGCAGTACTTC.